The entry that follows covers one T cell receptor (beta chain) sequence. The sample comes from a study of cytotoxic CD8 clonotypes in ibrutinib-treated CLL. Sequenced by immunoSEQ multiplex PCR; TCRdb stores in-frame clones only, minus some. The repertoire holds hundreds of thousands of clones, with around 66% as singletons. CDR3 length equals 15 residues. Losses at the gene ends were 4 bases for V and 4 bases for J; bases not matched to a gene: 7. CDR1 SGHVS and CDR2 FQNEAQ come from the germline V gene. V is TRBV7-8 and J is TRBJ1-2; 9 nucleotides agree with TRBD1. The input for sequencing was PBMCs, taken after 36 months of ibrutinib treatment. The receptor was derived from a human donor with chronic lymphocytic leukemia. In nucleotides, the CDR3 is TGTGCCAGCAGCTCTCCGGACAGGGGCACCTATGGCTACACCTTC. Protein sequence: CASSSPDRGTYGYTF.